The rows below give T cell receptor beta chains drawn from one sample of a study of Ad26.COV2.S vaccination and SARS-CoV-2 variants. Only in-frame clones appear in the TCRdb table, and some are missing; sequencing was by immunoSEQ multiplex PCR. Of about 350,000 clones listed, around 90% are singletons. Here the sequenced sample was peripheral blood, taken in a trial of Ad26.COV2.S vaccine versus placebo. The receptors stem from a person between 18 and 60 years old who received the Ad26.COV2.S COVID-19 vaccine or a placebo. Both conserved end residues are trimmed from each CDR3. Clone size appears in some rows only: once, few, many, or a class for an expanded clone.

>.|TRBJ1-4|TRBV11-1
ASSLSGQNNEKLF
>.|TRBJ2-5|TRBV9
ASSVAGLALEETQY
>.|TRBJ1-4|TRBV4-3
ASSQFLGNEKLF
>.|TRBJ1-1|TRBV2
ASSEARQEAF
>.|TRBJ2-2|TRBV21-1
ASSKTPPRQGIANTGELF
>few|TRBJ2-7|TRBV7-8
ASSFQGAHESSYEQY
>.|TRBJ2-7|TRBV28
ASSTGTATVYEQY
>.|TRBJ1-2|TRBV27
ASKVEGWGYT
>.|TRBJ2-7|TRBV18
ASSLRQDHYEQY
>.|TRBJ2-1|TRBV5-4
ASSLSLANLYNEQF
>.|TRBJ1-2|TRBV6-6
ASSPDYGYT
>once|TRBJ1-4|TRBV19
ASILGTGGAPGEKLF
>.|TRBJ1-5|TRBV6-2/TRBV6-3
ASSTPTRNQPQH
>.|TRBJ2-5|TRBV25-1
ASREETQY
>.|TRBJ2-2|TRBV9
ASSVGARGGELF
>.|TRBJ1-3|TRBV27
ASSRRINSGNTIY
>.|TRBJ2-3|TRBV28
ASSSARGRLFADTQY
>.|TRBJ2-2|TRBV6-5
ASQGDSANTGELF
>.|TRBJ2-1|TRBV28
ASRDTGTGDNEQF